One sample yielded the 2 T cell receptor beta chains listed below, sequenced in a study of T cell changes during pregnancy in multiple sclerosis. Assay: immunoSEQ multiplex PCR; the TCRdb copy retains only in-frame clones and omits some. The sample shows tens of thousands of clones, roughly nine tenths of them seen only once. Source: CD8+ T cells from peripheral blood mononuclear cells, taken in the second trimester of pregnancy. The receptors originated from a female donor with multiple sclerosis, enrolled in a pregnancy study.

This rearrangement joins TRBV6-1 to TRBJ1-2; D not certain. Germline CDR1 is MNHNS and CDR2 is SASEGT. V dropped 1 base and J dropped 0 bases, with 12 bases sitting between them. The CDR3 covers 16 residues. CDR3 in amino acids: CASSEVASTPNYGYTF. CDR3 bases: TGTGCCAGCAGTGAAGTGGCCTCGACACCTAACTATGGCTACACCTTC.

This chain joins TRBV30 and TRBJ1-2, with a weak D call TRBD1 (6 bases). Germline V lookup: CDR1 GTSNPN, CDR2 SVGIG (reference sequence). V gave up 3 bases and J gave up 0 bases, with 14 bases separating them. The CDR3 has 15 amino acids. In nucleotides, the CDR3 is TGTGCCTGGAGCCTTACAGGGATTCCTAACTATGGCTACACCTTC. Translation: CAWSLTGIPNYGYTF. Variable domain in full (rest from reference TRBV30 and TRBJ1-2): SQTIHQWPATLVQPVGSPLSLECTVEGTSNPNLYWYRQAAGRGLQLLFYSVGIGQISSEVPQNLSASRPQDRQFILSSKKLLLSDSGFYLCAWSLTGIPNYGYTFGSGTRLTVV.